Shown below are 31 T cell receptor beta chains from a single sample sequenced in a study of blood T cell repertoires in COVID-19. Here immunoSEQ multiplex PCR was the method, and the copy in TCRdb shows in-frame clones only, minus some. The profile covers roughly 250,000 clones, with approximately 85% appearing a single time and 1.5% to 2% taken by the ten largest. The source material was PBMCs or T cells enriched from blood (not recorded which). The receptors shown here come from a woman in her forties or fifties who had recovered from COVID-19.

V and J are TRBV28 and TRBJ1-5; a possible D gene is TRBD1 (6 bases). The CDR3 sequence is 15 residues long. V was trimmed by 8 bases and J by 4 bases, leaving 18 bases between them. Per germline, CDR1 MDHEN and CDR2 SYDVKM. The CDR3 nucleotides are TGTGCCAGCCGGTGGAAATCAGGGGTAAATCAGCCCCAGCATTTT. This codes for CASRWKSGVNQPQHF.

The V gene is TRBV9, the J gene TRBJ2-2; D is perhaps TRBD1 (5 bases). The V end lost 2 bases, the J end lost 4 bases, and 18 bases lay between the germline ends. The germline V gene has CDR1 SGDLS and CDR2 YYNGEE. The CDR3 totals 17 residues. The CDR3 protein is CASSVRIGDRGTGELFF. The CDR3 DNA follows: TGTGCCAGCAGCGTGAGAATAGGTGACAGAGGCACCGGGGAGCTGTTTTTT.

J is TRBJ2-1 and V is TRBV28; D possibly corresponds to TRBD1 (6 bases). Per germline, CDR1 MDHEN and CDR2 SYDVKM. V lost 2 bases, J lost 12 bases, and 20 bases lay in between. This CDR3 is built from 15 residues. The CDR3, as DNA: TGTGCCAGCAGTTTACCGGACAGTCGCTCCTCAGGGCAGTTCTTC. It is translated as CASSLPDSRSSGQFF.

The CDR3 DNA reads as TGCGCCAGCAGCTTTTCGGGGGTTGGCACTGAAGCTTTCTTT. Residues: CASSFSGVGTEAFF. The chain carries TRBV5-1 and TRBJ1-1; TRBD1 might be the D (5 bases). The CDR3 sequence is 14 residues long. The germline gives CDR1 SGHRS, CDR2 YFSETQ. Trimming left V 2 bases short and J 4 bases short, with 12 bases between. The variable domain in full, completed from reference TRBV5-1 and TRBJ1-1, reads KAGVTQTPRYLIKTRGQQVTLSCSPISGHRSVSWYQQTPGQGLQFLFEYFSETQRNKGNFPGRFSGRQFSNSRSEMNVSTLELGDSALYLCASSFSGVGTEAFFGQGTRLTVV.

V usage is TRBV6-1 and J usage is TRBJ2-5, with 9 bases fitting TRBD2. Trimming took 4 bases from V and 2 from J; bases not matched to a gene: 8. The CDR3 sequence is 16 residues long. Germline values: CDR1 MNHNS, CDR2 SASEGT. The CDR3 loop reads CASSASPSGKQETQYF. The CDR3 nucleotides are TGTGCCAGCAGTGCAAGCCCTAGCGGGAAACAAGAGACCCAGTACTTC.

V gene TRBV6-2 or TRBV6-3 combines with J gene TRBJ1-5; D ambiguous. Germline V CDR1 and CDR2: MNHEY, SVGEGT. Trimming removed 0 bases at V and 7 bases at J, with 13 bases between. The CDR3 consists of 15 residues. The CDR3 DNA reads TGTGCCAGCAGTTACTCGAGGCTCCTAGCCCAGCCCCAGCATTTT. Translated, it gives CASSYSRLLAQPQHF.

The V call is TRBV30, the J call TRBJ1-3, with 7 nucleotides matching TRBD1. CDR1 GTSNPN and CDR2 SVGIG come from the germline V gene (reference sequence). This CDR3 is 15 amino acids long. V shed 0 bases, J shed 2 bases, and the junction held 4 bases outside the gene matches. CDR3: CAWSVGQGAGNTIYF. The CDR3 DNA is TGTGCCTGGAGTGTTGGTCAGGGGGCTGGAAACACCATATATTTT. Full variable domain (missing parts from reference TRBV30 and TRBJ1-3): SQTIHQWPATLVQPVGSPLSLECTVEGTSNPNLYWYRQAAGRGLQLLFYSVGIGQISSEVPQNLSASRPQDRQFILSSKKLLLSDSGFYLCAWSVGQGAGNTIYFGEGSWLTVV.

This clone came up once. This chain uses TRBV5-8 with TRBJ2-2; no firm D call. The ends were cut back, 4 bases at V and 8 bases at J, with 18 bases in the middle. The CDR3 is made up of 15 amino acids. From germline, CDR1 is SGHTS and CDR2 YDEGEE. The CDR3 DNA is TGTGCCAGCAGCCCTGTTGGGCAAACATCGGGGGAGCTGTTTTTT. As protein: CASSPVGQTSGELFF.

This rearrangement joins TRBV3-1 (or the pseudogene TRBV3-2) to TRBJ1-4; 7 nucleotides align to TRBD1. The CDR3 length is 14 residues. Losses at the gene ends were 4 bases for V and 7 bases for J; bases not matched to a gene: 6. Germline loops: CDR1 LGHDT, CDR2 YNNKEL (reference sequence). As DNA, the CDR3 is TGTGCCAGCAGCCTACAGGGGCATAGTGAAAAACTGTTTTTT. Translation: CASSLQGHSEKLFF.

The gene calls are TRBV10-1 and TRBJ2-7; possible D gene TRBD2, 5 bases. The CDR3 sequence is 15 residues long. Germline values: CDR1 WNHNN, CDR2 SYGVQD (reference sequence). V dropped 4 bases and J dropped 5 bases, with 18 bases sitting between them. For the CDR3, the DNA is TGCGCCAGCAGTGGGGCTGAGGGTGGTGCTAACGAGCAGTACTTC. Translation: CASSGAEGGANEQYF.

The genes are TRBV29-1 and TRBJ2-3, with 15 bases that match TRBD2. Losses at the gene ends were 8 bases for V and 4 bases for J; bases not matched to a gene: 4. The length of the CDR3 is 14 residues. The germline gives CDR1 SQVTM, CDR2 ANQGSEA. CDR3 sequence: CSSWTSGGADTQYF. DNA of the CDR3: TGCAGCTCCTGGACTAGCGGGGGGGCAGATACGCAGTATTTT.

V and J are TRBV19 and TRBJ1-2; 9 nucleotides line up with TRBD1. V lost 6 bases to trimming and J lost 2 bases; unmatched junction nucleotides: 10. Germline CDR1 LNHDA, CDR2 SQIVND (reference sequence). The CDR3 consists of 16 residues. The CDR3 here is CASSTRGTGKNYGYTF. The CDR3 DNA sequence: TGTGCCAGTAGCACAAGGGGGACAGGGAAAAACTATGGCTACACCTTC.

The chain has TRBV7-6 and TRBJ1-6, with D possibly matching TRBD1 (5 bases). The CDR3 is 17 residues long. Germline CDR1 is SGHVS and CDR2 is FNYEAQ. V was trimmed by 4 bases and J by 4 bases, leaving 17 bases between them. This chain's CDR3 is CASSSELRGGYNSPLHF. CDR3 DNA sequence: TGTGCCAGCAGCTCCGAGTTGCGGGGGGGATATAATTCACCCCTCCACTTT.

This clone was seen a handful of times. The CDR3 protein is CASKPGGKEKLFF. The CDR3 region has the DNA TGCGCCAGCAAACCCGGGGGAAAGGAAAAACTGTTTTTT. The chain has TRBV5-1 and TRBJ1-4, with D perhaps TRBD1 (5 bases). The germline V and J ends were trimmed by 6 bases and 8 bases, with 14 bases remaining between them. Germline V CDR1 and CDR2: SGHRS, YFSETQ. The CDR3 contains 13 residues.

The chain joins TRBV6-5 to TRBJ2-7; 10 nucleotides align to TRBD1. V trimming: 2 bases; J trimming: 2 bases; junction bases outside the gene matches: 0. CDR1 is MNHEY, CDR2 SVGAGI, per germline. The CDR3 extends over 14 amino acids. The CDR3 nucleotides are TGTGCCAGCAGTTACGGGACAGGGGCCTACGAGCAGTACTTC. Its translation: CASSYGTGAYEQYF.

The chain couples TRBV5-6 to TRBJ2-7; D possibly corresponds to TRBD1 (6 bases). V gave up 4 bases and J gave up 8 bases, with 13 bases separating them. CDR3 length: 12 amino acids. Germline lookup yields CDR1 SGHDT and CDR2 YYEEEE. CDR3: CASSDYGQKQYF. CDR3 bases: TGTGCCAGCAGCGATTATGGACAGAAGCAGTACTTC. The entire variable domain, with the rest obtained from reference TRBV5-6 and TRBJ2-7, is as follows: DAGVTQSPTHLIKTRGQQVTLRCSPKSGHDTVSWYQQALGQGPQFIFQYYEEEERQRGNFPDRFSGHQFPNYSSELNVNALLLGDSALYLCASSDYGQKQYFGPGTRLTVT.

This clone was counted between two and nine times. The chain couples TRBV12-5 to TRBJ2-1; 9 bases align to TRBD2. In germline, CDR1 is LGHNT, CDR2 FRNRAP. The CDR3 sequence is 14 residues long. The trim removed 4 bases at V and 4 bases at J, leaving 2 bases unmatched. CDR3 bases: TGTGCTAGTGGTTCTAGCGGGGCTTACAATGAGCAGTTCTTC. The encoded protein is CASGSSGAYNEQFF.

The chain couples TRBV6-5 to TRBJ2-3, with 9 bases that match TRBD1. CDR1 and CDR2 (germline): MNHEY, SVGAGI. V shed 2 bases and J 6 bases; nucleotides not matched to a gene: 6. The length of the CDR3 is 15 residues. In nucleotides, the CDR3 is TGTGCCAGCAGTTACCAAGACAGGGGGACGGATACGCAGTATTTT. Translation gives CASSYQDRGTDTQYF.

The chain carries TRBV6-5 and TRBJ1-3; D possibly corresponds to TRBD1 (5 bases). Germline V lookup: CDR1 MNHEY, CDR2 SVGAGI. This CDR3 is 15 amino acids long. V was shortened by 5 bases and J by 0 bases, with 11 bases between the two germline ends. The CDR3 DNA follows: TGTGCCAGCAGTCCGACAGTTTCCTCTGGAAACACCATATATTTT. It specifies CASSPTVSSGNTIYF.

This chain's CDR3 is CASSGGLAGGPYEQYF. CDR3 sequence (DNA): TGTGCCAGCAGCGGGGGACTAGCGGGAGGCCCCTACGAGCAGTACTTC. V and J are TRBV11-3 and TRBJ2-7; TRBD2 agrees at 15 bases. This CDR3 is 16 amino acids long. The germline V gene has CDR1 SGHNT and CDR2 YENEEA. With 5 bases clipped from V and 2 bases from J, the junction kept 4 bases outside the gene matches. The full variable domain, rest sourced from reference TRBV11-3 and TRBJ2-7, is EAGVVQSPRYKIIEKKQPVAFWCNPISGHNTLYWYLQNLGQGPELLIRYENEEAVDDSQLPKDRFSAERLKGVDSTLKIQPAELGDSAVYLCASSGGLAGGPYEQYFGPGTRLTVT.

The chain carries TRBV11-2 and TRBJ2-7; 7 nucleotides align to TRBD1. Germline V gene sequence: CDR1 SGHAT, CDR2 FQNNGV. The CDR3 runs 16 residues. J lost 5 bases, V lost 6 bases, and 16 bases had no gene match. CDR3 residues: CASSQFPGQPSDEQYF. The DNA of the CDR3 is TGTGCCAGCAGTCAATTCCCGGGACAGCCAAGTGACGAGCAGTACTTC.

The V call is TRBV6-5, the J call TRBJ1-1; TRBD1 aligns across 11 bases. V was clipped by 0 bases and J by 5 bases; unmatched bases: 2. CDR3 length: 15 residues. Germline V gives CDR1 MNHEY, CDR2 SVGAGI. The CDR3, as DNA: TGTGCCAGCAGTTACTCGGGACAGGGGGATACTGAAGCTTTCTTT. Residues: CASSYSGQGDTEAFF.

The chain employs TRBV9 and TRBJ2-5; tentative D call: TRBD2 (6 bases). Germline values: CDR1 SGDLS, CDR2 YYNGEE. CDR3 length: 11 residues. Trimming took 5 bases from V and 5 from J, leaving 7 bases between them. CDR3 in DNA: TGTGCCAGCAGTCGGGGGGAGACCCAGTACTTC. Translation gives CASSRGETQYF.

There are a few counts of this clone. The V and J genes are TRBV19 and TRBJ2-1, with 9 bases fitting TRBD2. CDR3 size: 15 residues. V gave up 0 bases and J gave up 4 bases; unmatched junction bases: 1. Germline CDR1 is LNHDA and CDR2 is SQIVND (reference sequence). In nucleotides, the CDR3 is TGTGCCAGTAGTATAGATCTAGCGGGGTACAATGAGCAGTTCTTC. Translating it yields CASSIDLAGYNEQFF.

The rearrangement uses TRBV2 and TRBJ1-5, with D maybe TRBD1 (5 bases). Germline V lookup: CDR1 SNHLY, CDR2 FYNNEI. Trimming took off 6 bases at V and 1 base at J, with 16 bases between the two ends. There are 16 residues in the CDR3. CDR3 loop: CASRVDLGGSNQPQHF. CDR3 DNA: TGTGCCAGCAGAGTGGATCTGGGGGGGAGCAATCAGCCCCAGCATTTT.

This sequence joins TRBV29-1 and TRBJ2-5; 9 nucleotides line up with TRBD1. CDR1 SQVTM and CDR2 ANQGSEA come from the germline V gene. The length of the CDR3 is 14 residues. Germline trimming cut 6 bases from V and 4 bases from J; bases unmatched to any gene: 9. The CDR3 coding sequence is TGCAGCGTAGCGACAGGGGGGATGGGAGAGACCCAGTACTTC. Its protein product is CSVATGGMGETQYF.

CDR3 nucleotide sequence: TGTGCCAGCAGTTCGTTTACCTACGAGCAGTACTTC. Residues: CASSSFTYEQYF. J is TRBJ2-7 and V is TRBV6-5; D call uncertain. Trimming stripped 4 bases from V and 2 bases from J, with 6 bases between. The germline V gene has CDR1 MNHEY and CDR2 SVGAGI. The CDR3 sequence is 12 residues long.

The gene calls are TRBV7-9 and TRBJ2-2; 10 bases are shared with TRBD2. The CDR3 is 17 amino acids. Germline values: CDR1 SEHNR, CDR2 FQNEAQ (reference sequence). Unmatched junction bases numbered 11, after V lost 4 bases and J lost 6 bases. CDR3 region: CASSSRTSGRGAGELFF. CDR3 nucleotides: TGTGCCAGCAGCTCCAGGACTAGCGGCCGGGGCGCCGGGGAGCTGTTTTTT.

The CDR3 loop reads CASSRVGETSILDEQFF. CDR3 nucleotides: TGCGCCAGCAGCCGGGTCGGAGAGACTAGTATCTTGGATGAGCAGTTCTTC. J is TRBJ2-1 and V is TRBV4-1, with D possibly TRBD2 on 6 matching bases. CDR3 size: 17 residues. Per germline, CDR1 MGHRA and CDR2 YSYEKL. V lost 4 bases, J lost 8 bases, and 24 bases lay in between.

V usage is TRBV2 and J usage is TRBJ2-1; the match to TRBD2 covers 14 bases. The CDR3 runs 16 residues. The V gene end was trimmed by 6 bases and the J gene end by 6 bases; junction bases not matched to a gene: 7. CDR1 and CDR2 (germline): SNHLY, FYNNEI. The CDR3 sequence is CASSGPGLAGANEQFF. The CDR3 nucleotides are TGTGCCAGCAGCGGGCCGGGACTAGCGGGGGCCAATGAGCAGTTCTTC.

This chain connects TRBV5-6 to TRBJ2-7; D is possibly TRBD1 (6 bases). This CDR3 has 15 amino acids. V was clipped by 4 bases and J by 1 base, with 15 bases between them. Germline V gene lookup returns CDR1 SGHDT and CDR2 YYEEEE. DNA of the CDR3: TGTGCCAGCAGCCCCCAGAGGGGGATTTCCTACGAGCAGTACTTC. Translating gives CASSPQRGISYEQYF.